Shown below are 5 T cell receptor beta chains from a single sample sequenced in a study of blood T cell repertoires in COVID-19. TCRdb's table, derived via immunoSEQ multiplex PCR, lists solely in-frame clones and lacks some. This sample carries roughly 140,000 clones, approximately 88% of them seen once, and the ten largest clones take 25% to 30%. Sequencing was done on a sample of peripheral blood. These receptors came from a human donor in a cohort sampled during active COVID-19.

The J gene is TRBJ2-3, the V gene TRBV5-4; TRBD2 aligns across 8 bases. After removal of 5 bases from V and 2 bases from J, the junction contained 7 bases not matched to a gene. The CDR3 has 15 residues. CDR1 is SGHNT, CDR2 YYREEE, per germline (reference sequence). The CDR3 here is CASRSPGLDTDTQYF. DNA for the CDR3: TGTGCCAGCAGGTCTCCGGGACTAGACACAGATACGCAGTATTTT. The full variable domain, with the rest looked up from reference TRBV5-4 and TRBJ2-3, is ETGVTQSPTHLIKTRGQQVTLRCSSQSGHNTVSWYQQALGQGPQFIFQYYREEENGRGNFPPRFSGLQFPNYSSELNVNALELDDSALYLCASRSPGLDTDTQYFGPGTRLTVL.

This chain joins TRBV7-2 and TRBJ2-7; possible D gene TRBD2, 5 bases. This CDR3 has 17 residues. V was cut by 2 bases and J by 2 bases, with 19 bases left in between. CDR1 is SGHTA, CDR2 FQGNSA, per germline. The CDR3 sequence: CASSLIPSFGSAYEQYF. As DNA, the CDR3 is TGTGCCAGCAGCTTAATACCTAGCTTCGGATCCGCCTACGAGCAGTACTTC.

The table lists this clone with a count of one. The V gene is TRBV5-1, the J gene TRBJ1-1, with D possibly matching TRBD1 (5 bases). The CDR3 extends over 16 amino acids. The ends were cut back, 0 bases at V and 4 bases at J, with 16 bases in the middle. Germline V gives CDR1 SGHRS, CDR2 YFSETQ. CDR3 protein: CASSLGEQGVGTEAFF. The CDR3 DNA sequence: TGCGCCAGCAGCTTGGGAGAGCAGGGTGTCGGCACTGAAGCTTTCTTT.

The chain employs TRBV19 and TRBJ1-6; D is possibly TRBD1 (6 bases). Germline V lookup: CDR1 LNHDA, CDR2 SQIVND (reference sequence). The CDR3 covers 15 residues. V was trimmed by 5 bases and J by 4 bases, leaving 12 bases between them. CDR3 in amino acids: CASSDTGTYNSPLHF. The CDR3 coding sequence is TGTGCCAGTAGTGACACGGGGACATATAATTCACCCCTCCACTTT.

This clone was detected once. This chain links TRBV3-1 (or the pseudogene TRBV3-2) with TRBJ1-2; tentatively, D is TRBD1 (5 bases). Germline V gene data show CDR1 as LGHDT and CDR2 as YNNKEL (reference sequence). V dropped 4 bases and J dropped 5 bases, with 8 bases sitting between them. The CDR3 loop spans 12 amino acids. CDR3 residues: CASSLGGYGYTF. CDR3 DNA: TGTGCCAGCAGCCTGGGGGGATATGGCTACACCTTC.